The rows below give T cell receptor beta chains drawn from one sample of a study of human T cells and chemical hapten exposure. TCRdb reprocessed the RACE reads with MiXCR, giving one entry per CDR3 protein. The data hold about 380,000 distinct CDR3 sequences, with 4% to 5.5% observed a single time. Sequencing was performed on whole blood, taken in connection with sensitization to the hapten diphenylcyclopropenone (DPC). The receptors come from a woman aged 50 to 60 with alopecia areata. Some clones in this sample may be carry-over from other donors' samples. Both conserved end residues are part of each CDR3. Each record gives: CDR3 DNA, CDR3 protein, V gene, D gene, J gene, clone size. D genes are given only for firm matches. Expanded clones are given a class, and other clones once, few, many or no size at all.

cdr3_nt: TGCAGCGTTGAAGGCGGGAACCCATTAGGATGGACTGAAGCTTTCTTT
cdr3_aa: CSVEGGNPLGWTEAFF
v_call: TRBV29-1
d_call: NA
j_call: TRBJ1-1
clone_size: NA

cdr3_nt: TGTGCCAGCAGCCAAGAGCCCGGGAGGGACACCGGGGAGCTGTTTTTT
cdr3_aa: CASSQEPGRDTGELFF
v_call: TRBV4-2
d_call: TRBD2
j_call: TRBJ2-2
clone_size: many

cdr3_nt: TGCGCCAGCAGCATACGGGAGGCCGCACCTAATGAAAAACTGTTTTTT
cdr3_aa: CASSIREAAPNEKLFF
v_call: TRBV5-1
d_call: NA
j_call: TRBJ1-4
clone_size: few

cdr3_nt: TGTGCCACCAGTGAGTGGACGGGGTCTGGGGCCAACGTCCTGACTTTC
cdr3_aa: CATSEWTGSGANVLTF
v_call: TRBV24-1
d_call: NA
j_call: TRBJ2-6
clone_size: many

cdr3_nt: TGTGCCAGCAGTTTCGGGGACAGGGTATCGTCGGACACTGAAGCTTTCTTT
cdr3_aa: CASSFGDRVSSDTEAFF
v_call: TRBV12-3/TRBV12-4
d_call: TRBD1
j_call: TRBJ1-1
clone_size: NA

cdr3_nt: TGTGCCAGCAGTTTCGGGACAGGGAGGTTGTTTAACTATGGCTACACCTTC
cdr3_aa: CASSFGTGRLFNYGYTF
v_call: TRBV28
d_call: TRBD1
j_call: TRBJ1-2
clone_size: many

cdr3_nt: TGCGCCAGCAGCTGGCAGACTAGCGCAGATACGCAGTATTTT
cdr3_aa: CASSWQTSADTQYF
v_call: TRBV5-1
d_call: TRBD2
j_call: TRBJ2-3
clone_size: many

cdr3_nt: TGCAGCACCGGGACGGACCATAACTATGGCTACACCTTC
cdr3_aa: CSTGTDHNYGYTF
v_call: TRBV29-1
d_call: NA
j_call: TRBJ1-2
clone_size: many

cdr3_nt: TGCGCCAGCAGCCAGCATCCCCCTAGCGGGGGGAGTTCCGGGGAGCTGTTTTTT
cdr3_aa: CASSQHPPSGGSSGELFF
v_call: TRBV4-1
d_call: TRBD2
j_call: TRBJ2-2
clone_size: many

cdr3_nt: TGTGCCAGCAGCAAGGGACTAGCGGGCAATGAGCAGTTCTTC
cdr3_aa: CASSKGLAGNEQFF
v_call: TRBV7-2
d_call: TRBD2
j_call: TRBJ2-1
clone_size: NA

cdr3_nt: TGTGCCAGCAGCCAGGACAGCTATAGCAATCAGCCCCAGCATTTT
cdr3_aa: CASSQDSYSNQPQHF
v_call: TRBV3-1
d_call: NA
j_call: TRBJ1-5
clone_size: many

cdr3_nt: TGCGCCAGCAGCTTGGCCCAAAACACTGAAGCTTTCTTT
cdr3_aa: CASSLAQNTEAFF
v_call: TRBV12-3/TRBV12-4
d_call: NA
j_call: TRBJ1-1
clone_size: many

cdr3_nt: TGCAGTGCTAGGGTAGCCAGATATACGCAGTATTTT
cdr3_aa: CSARVARYTQYF
v_call: TRBV20-1
d_call: NA
j_call: TRBJ2-3
clone_size: NA

cdr3_nt: TGTGCCTGGAGTCCGGTGGGGCAGGGGCACACTGAAGCTTTCTTT
cdr3_aa: CAWSPVGQGHTEAFF
v_call: TRBV30
d_call: NA
j_call: TRBJ1-1
clone_size: NA

cdr3_nt: TGTGCCTGCAGGACAGACAATGAGCAGTTCTTC
cdr3_aa: CACRTDNEQFF
v_call: TRBV30
d_call: NA
j_call: TRBJ2-1
clone_size: few

cdr3_nt: TGTGCCAGCAGCTTGGGGCAGGATGCGGGCGATACGCAGTATTTT
cdr3_aa: CASSLGQDAGDTQYF
v_call: TRBV5-4
d_call: NA
j_call: TRBJ2-3
clone_size: NA